This T cell receptor beta chain emerged from a study of blood T cells in healthy people across ages. Study results and limitations: In older individuals, TCR beta diversity per million T cells was lower, falling roughly linearly with age.

The CDR3 covers 14 residues. V was clipped by 2 bases and J by 8 bases, with 15 bases between them. CDR1 is MGHRA, CDR2 YSYEKL, per germline. Each donor supplied roughly 9 milliliters of peripheral blood. The authors ran a second PCR of roughly 6 to 12 cycles using a sample-barcoded 5' primer and a J-beta primer mix. The authors tagged each cDNA molecule using a template-switch adaptor with 12 random nucleotides. Via MiXCR, TCRdb re-called the 5' RACE reads, giving one row per CDR3 protein. Of some 670,000 distinct CDR3 sequences in the sample, about 51% were seen once. This clonotype appeared once. The antigen is not known.

The rearrangement joins TRBV4-1 to TRBJ1-2; a weak D match, TRBD1 (5 bases). The receptor's source is a woman older than 75 in good health. Sequenced: blood. The CDR3 loop reads CASSQPSGPYGYTF. The CDR3, as DNA: TGCGCCAGCAGCCAACCATCGGGGCCCTACGGCTACACCTTC.